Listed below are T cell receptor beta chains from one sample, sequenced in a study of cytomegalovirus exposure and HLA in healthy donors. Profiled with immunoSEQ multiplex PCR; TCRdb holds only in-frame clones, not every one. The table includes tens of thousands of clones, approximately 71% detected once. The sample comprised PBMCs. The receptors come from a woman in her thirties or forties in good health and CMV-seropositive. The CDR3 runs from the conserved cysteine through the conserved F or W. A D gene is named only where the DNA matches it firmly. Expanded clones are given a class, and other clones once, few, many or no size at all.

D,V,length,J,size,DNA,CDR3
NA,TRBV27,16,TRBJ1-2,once,TGTGCCAGCAGTTCCTTTGAAACGACAGTTAACTATGGCTACACCTTC,CASSSFETTVNYGYTF
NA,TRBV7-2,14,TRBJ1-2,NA,TGTGCCAGCAGCCCTCCTCGAGGGGGCTATGGCTACACCTTC,CASSPPRGGYGYTF
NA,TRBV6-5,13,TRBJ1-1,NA,TGTGCCAGCAGTTCACAGGGCGGCACTGAAGCTTTCTTT,CASSSQGGTEAFF
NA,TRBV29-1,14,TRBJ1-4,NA,TGCAGCGTTAAGCTACAGGGTAGAGTAGAAAAACTGTTTTTT,CSVKLQGRVEKLFF
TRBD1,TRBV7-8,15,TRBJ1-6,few,TGTGCCAGCAGCTCTCTCGGGACAGGGCGGCTCCCCCTCCACTTT,CASSSLGTGRLPLHF
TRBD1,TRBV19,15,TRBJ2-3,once,TGTGCCAGTAGTTTACAGGGGGCGAGAACAGATACGCAGTATTTT,CASSLQGARTDTQYF
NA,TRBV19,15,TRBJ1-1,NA,TGTGCCAGTAGTGGGGCGGACACCGCGAACACTGAAGCTTTCTTT,CASSGADTANTEAFF
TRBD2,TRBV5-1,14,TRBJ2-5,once,TGCGCCAGCAGCTTACGGGGGGGGAAAGAGACCCAGTACTTC,CASSLRGGKETQYF
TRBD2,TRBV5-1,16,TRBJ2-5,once,TGCGCCAGCAGCTCTCGGCCGAGTAGCGGGTCAGAGACCCAGTACTTC,CASSSRPSSGSETQYF
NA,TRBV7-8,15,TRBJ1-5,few,TGTGCCAGCAGCTTCCTACGCGGGCCTTATCAGCCCCAGCATTTT,CASSFLRGPYQPQHF
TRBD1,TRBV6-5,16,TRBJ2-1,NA,TGTGCCAGCAGTTACTCCCGGGACAGCCAACGCAATGAGCAGTTCTTC,CASSYSRDSQRNEQFF
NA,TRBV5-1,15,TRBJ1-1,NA,TGCGCCAGCAGCTTGGATACAGCCATGAACACTGAAGCTTTCTTT,CASSLDTAMNTEAFF
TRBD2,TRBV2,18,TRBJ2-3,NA,TGTGCCAGCAGGTCGGGACTAGCGGGGCAGGGCGGGAAAGATACGCAGTATTTT,CASRSGLAGQGGKDTQYF
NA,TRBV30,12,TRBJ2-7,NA,TGTGCCTGGACGACAGGTTCCGGCGAGCAGTACTTC,CAWTTGSGEQYF
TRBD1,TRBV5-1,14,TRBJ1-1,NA,TGCGCCAGCAGCTTGTTCTCCGGGACAGTTGAAGCTTTCTTT,CASSLFSGTVEAFF
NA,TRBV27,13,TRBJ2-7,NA,TGTGCCAGTTCCCCCCGGAGAGGGTCCGAGCAGTACTTC,CASSPRRGSEQYF
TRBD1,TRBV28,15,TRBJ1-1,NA,TGTGCCAGCAGTTTGGGGGGGACAGGGGGCACTGAAGCTTTCTTT,CASSLGGTGGTEAFF
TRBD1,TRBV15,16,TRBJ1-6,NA,TGTGCCACCAGCAGAGAGGGGGACAGGGGTTATTCACCCCTCCACTTT,CATSREGDRGYSPLHF
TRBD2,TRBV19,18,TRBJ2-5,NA,TGTGCCAGTAGTATATTACCTAGACTAGCGGGGACCCAAGAGACCCAGTACTTC,CASSILPRLAGTQETQYF
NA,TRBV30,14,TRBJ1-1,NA,TGTGCCTGGGTGACCACAGGGACGAACACTGAAGCTTTCTTT,CAWVTTGTNTEAFF
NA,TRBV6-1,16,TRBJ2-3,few,TGTGCCAGCAGTGAACCCTCGGGCGGGGGCACAGATACGCAGTATTTT,CASSEPSGGGTDTQYF
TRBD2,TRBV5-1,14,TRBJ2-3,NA,TGCGCCAGCAGCCCGGGGGGGGCCTCAGATACGCAGTATTTT,CASSPGGASDTQYF
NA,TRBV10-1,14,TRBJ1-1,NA,TGCGCCAGCAGCCCCTCAATGGGCAGTGGAGAAGCTTTCTTT,CASSPSMGSGEAFF
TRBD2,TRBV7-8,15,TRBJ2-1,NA,TGTGCCAGCAGCCCCACGGGAGGGTCCTACAATGAGCAGTTCTTC,CASSPTGGSYNEQFF
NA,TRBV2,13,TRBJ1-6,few,TGTGCCAGCAACGCCAGGGCCAATTCACCCCTCCACTTT,CASNARANSPLHF
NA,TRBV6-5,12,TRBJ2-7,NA,TGTGCCACCGTCCCGAGGGCCGGCGAGCAGTACTTC,CATVPRAGEQYF
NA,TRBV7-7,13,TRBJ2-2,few,TGTGCCAGCAGCGTGGAGAGGGCCGGGGAGCTGTTTTTT,CASSVERAGELFF
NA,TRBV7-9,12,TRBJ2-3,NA,TGTGCCAGCAGGGTCGAGGCAGATACGCAGTATTTT,CASRVEADTQYF
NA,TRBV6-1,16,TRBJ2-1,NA,TGTGCCAGCAGTGAAAGGTCGGACAGCTACTACAATGAGCAGTTCTTC,CASSERSDSYYNEQFF
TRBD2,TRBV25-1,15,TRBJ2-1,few,TGTGCCAGCAGTGAAGCTAGCGGGGGGGCCAATGAGCAGTTCTTC,CASSEASGGANEQFF
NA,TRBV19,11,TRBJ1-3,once,TGTGCATCGGTCTCTGGAAACACCATATATTTT,CASVSGNTIYF
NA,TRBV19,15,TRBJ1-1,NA,TGTGCCAGTAGTCGAGACCAGGTGAGGAACACTGAAGCTTTCTTT,CASSRDQVRNTEAFF
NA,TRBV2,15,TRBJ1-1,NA,TGTGCCAGCAGTGCGCTGTGGGGGCGGAACACTGAAGCTTTCTTT,CASSALWGRNTEAFF
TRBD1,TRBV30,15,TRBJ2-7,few,TGTGCCTGGAGTGTAGAGAGGACAGGGGGTGGCGAGCAGTACTTC,CAWSVERTGGGEQYF
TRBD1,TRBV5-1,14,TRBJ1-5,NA,TGCGCCAGCAGCCCGGGACAGGGGCTAAGACCCCAGCATTTT,CASSPGQGLRPQHF
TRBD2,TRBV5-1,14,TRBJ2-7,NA,TGCGCCAGCAGCTCTAGCGGGGGGATCCACGAGCAGTACTTC,CASSSSGGIHEQYF
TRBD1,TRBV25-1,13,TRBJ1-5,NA,TGTGCCAGCAGCGGGACAGGGAATCAGCCCCAGCATTTT,CASSGTGNQPQHF
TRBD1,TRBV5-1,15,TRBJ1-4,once,TGCGCCAGCAGCCCTGAGACAGGGTATAATGAAAAACTGTTTTTT,CASSPETGYNEKLFF
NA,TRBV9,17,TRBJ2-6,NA,TGTGCCAGCAGCGTACATGCCCAAGGGGCTGGGGCCAACGTCCTGACTTTC,CASSVHAQGAGANVLTF
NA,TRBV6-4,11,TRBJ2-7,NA,TGTGCCAGCTCGAATGGAGCTAATTGGTACTTC,CASSNGANWYF
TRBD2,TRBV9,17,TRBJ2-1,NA,TGTGCCAGCAGCGCAAGCTTAGCCAGCGGGGACTACAATGAGCAGTTCTTC,CASSASLASGDYNEQFF
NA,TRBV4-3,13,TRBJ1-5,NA,TGCGCCAGCAGCCAAGATGGACAGCAGCCCCAGCATTTT,CASSQDGQQPQHF
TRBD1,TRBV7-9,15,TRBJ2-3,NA,TGTGCCAGCAGCTTAGGGGGACAGGGGGCAGATACGCAGTATTTT,CASSLGGQGADTQYF
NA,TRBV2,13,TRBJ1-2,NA,TGTGCCAGCAACAAGGGGCCTAAATATGGCTACACCTTC,CASNKGPKYGYTF
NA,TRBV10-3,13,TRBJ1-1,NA,TGTGCCATCAGCATACAGGAGAACACTGAAGCTTTCTTT,CAISIQENTEAFF
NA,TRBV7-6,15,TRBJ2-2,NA,TGTGCCAGCGGGGGACCCACAGGGATCACCGGGGAGCTGTTTTTT,CASGGPTGITGELFF
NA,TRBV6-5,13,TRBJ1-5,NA,TGTGCCAGCAGTCCCGGCGGTGATCAGCCCCAGCATTTT,CASSPGGDQPQHF
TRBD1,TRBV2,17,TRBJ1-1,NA,TGTGCCAGCAGTGATAGAGGACAGGGTAAAGGGAGGGCTGAAGCTTTCTTT,CASSDRGQGKGRAEAFF
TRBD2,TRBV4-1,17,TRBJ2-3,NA,TGCGCCAGCAGCCAACCTGGGTCGGGACTAGGGCCAGATACGCAGTATTTT,CASSQPGSGLGPDTQYF
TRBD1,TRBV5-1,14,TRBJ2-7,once,TGCGCCAGCAGCTTGGGACAGGGATACTACGAGCAGTACTTC,CASSLGQGYYEQYF
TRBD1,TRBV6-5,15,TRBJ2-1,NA,TGTGCCAGCAGGCCCGCCGGGACAGGGGCCAATGAGCAGTTCTTC,CASRPAGTGANEQFF
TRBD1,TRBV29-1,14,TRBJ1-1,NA,TGCAGCACCCCGGACAGGGGGCAGAACACTGAAGCTTTCTTT,CSTPDRGQNTEAFF
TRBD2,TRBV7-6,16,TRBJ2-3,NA,TGTGCCAGCAGCTTAGGTTCTAGCGGGGGCACAGATACGCAGTATTTT,CASSLGSSGGTDTQYF